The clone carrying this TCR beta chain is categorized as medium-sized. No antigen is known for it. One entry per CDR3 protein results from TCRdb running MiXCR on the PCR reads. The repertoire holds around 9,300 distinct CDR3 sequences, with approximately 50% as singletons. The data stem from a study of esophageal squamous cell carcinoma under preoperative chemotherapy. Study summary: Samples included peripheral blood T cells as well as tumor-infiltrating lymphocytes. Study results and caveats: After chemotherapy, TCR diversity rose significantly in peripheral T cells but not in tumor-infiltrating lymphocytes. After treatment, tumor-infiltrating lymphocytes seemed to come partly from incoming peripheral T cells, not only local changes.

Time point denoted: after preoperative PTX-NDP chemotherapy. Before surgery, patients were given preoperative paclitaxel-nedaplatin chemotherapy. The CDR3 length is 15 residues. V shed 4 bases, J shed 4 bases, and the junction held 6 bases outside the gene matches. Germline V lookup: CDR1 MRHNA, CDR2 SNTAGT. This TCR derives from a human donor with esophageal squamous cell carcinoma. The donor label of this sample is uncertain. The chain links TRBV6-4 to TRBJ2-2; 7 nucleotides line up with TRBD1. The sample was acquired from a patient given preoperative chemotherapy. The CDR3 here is CASSVGTAATGELFF. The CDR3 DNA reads TGTGCCAGCAGTGTGGGGACAGCCGCCACCGGGGAGCTGTTTTTT.